These 20 T cell receptor beta chains were sequenced from one sample in a study of sequential checkpoint blockade in melanoma. Treatment indicated: randomized to nivolumab then ipilimumab (arm A) or the reverse (arm B). The method was immunoSEQ multiplex PCR; TCRdb's version includes in-frame clones alone and lacks a portion of them. The sample shows approximately 14,000 clones, roughly 50% of them seen only once. The starting material was CD8+ T cells sorted from blood (inferred from file names), obtained from a patient given nivolumab and ipilimumab in sequence. These receptors all come from a human donor with melanoma.

CDR3 DNA: TGTGCCAGCAGCTTAGTCGGGGGGTCCTACAATGAGCAGTTCTTC. It codes for CASSLVGGSYNEQFF. V and J are TRBV5-4 and TRBJ2-1, with TRBD2 matching 7 bases. The J segment lost 1 base and the V segment lost 2 bases, leaving 3 bases of the junction unmatched. The CDR3 covers 15 residues. From germline, CDR1 is SGHNT and CDR2 YYREEE (reference sequence).

The gene calls are TRBV6-1 and TRBJ2-7, with D possibly matching TRBD1 (6 bases). V lost 6 bases, J lost 2 bases, and 11 bases lay in between. Germline V gene lookup returns CDR1 MNHNS and CDR2 SASEGT. This CDR3 spans 13 amino acids. The CDR3 reads CASSPDSTYEQYF. In DNA, the CDR3 is TGTGCCAGCAGCCCGGACAGTACCTACGAGCAGTACTTC.

V usage is TRBV27 and J usage is TRBJ2-3; D uncertain. Germline V CDR1 and CDR2: MNHEY, SMNVEV (reference sequence). The CDR3 has 16 residues. The V end lost 5 bases, the J end lost 0 bases, and 15 bases lay between the germline ends. CDR3: CASSPLYQLSTDTQYF. The DNA for the CDR3 is TGTGCCAGCAGTCCCCTCTATCAACTGAGCACAGATACGCAGTATTTT.

This clone was counted between two and nine times. The chain links TRBV7-9 to TRBJ2-1; TRBD2 is a possible D gene (6 bases). The CDR3 runs 13 residues. Deletions cut 1 base from V and 10 bases from J, with 11 bases between. Germline V gene data show CDR1 as SEHNR and CDR2 as FQNEAQ (reference sequence). CDR3 coding DNA: TGTGCCAGCAGCTTAGGGGGGGAGGAAGAGCAGTTCTTC. Translated, it gives CASSLGGEEEQFF.

This clone occurred a few times. This chain links TRBV7-9 with TRBJ2-7; D is perhaps TRBD2 (6 bases). Germline CDR1 reads SEHNR; CDR2 reads FQNEAQ (reference sequence). There are 15 residues in the CDR3. The V end lost 3 bases, the J end lost 6 bases, and 18 bases lay between the germline ends. In nucleotides, the CDR3 is TGTGCCAGCAGCTTTGGGACTCCCACGGTCTCCGAGCAGTACTTC. This codes for CASSFGTPTVSEQYF.

The chain has TRBV6-5 and TRBJ2-6; no reliable D call. Germline-derived CDR1 and CDR2 are MNHEY and SVGAGI. The CDR3 is made up of 15 amino acids. Trimming pared 0 bases from V and 0 bases from J, leaving 3 bases between. The CDR3 DNA reads as TGTGCCAGCAGTTACTCACTCTCTGGGGCCAACGTCCTGACTTTC. This translates into CASSYSLSGANVLTF.

In this sample, this clone is medium-sized. CDR3: CASSPEEYNEQFF. In DNA form, the CDR3 reads TGTGCCAGCTCACCAGAGGAGTACAATGAGCAGTTCTTC. The chain recombines TRBV18 with TRBJ2-1; D is ambiguous. Germline CDR1 reads KGHSH; CDR2 reads LQKENI. The length of the CDR3 is 13 residues. V lost 2 bases and J 4 bases, leaving 6 bases between the germline ends.

This chain joins TRBV19 and TRBJ2-2, with TRBD1 as a possible D gene (5 bases). Germline V lookup: CDR1 LNHDA, CDR2 SQIVND (reference sequence). CDR3 length: 12 amino acids. The V gene lost 6 bases and the J gene lost 13 bases, with 15 bases spanning the gap. CDR3 DNA: TGTGCCAGTAGCCTCCAGGGTCTGGGGCTGTTTTTT. Residues: CASSLQGLGLFF.

V usage is TRBV9 and J usage is TRBJ2-3; TRBD2 matches 9 bases. Germline V gene sequence: CDR1 SGDLS, CDR2 YYNGEE. The CDR3 covers 17 residues. The V gene end was trimmed by 2 bases and the J gene end by 0 bases; junction bases not matched to a gene: 7. The CDR3 nucleotides read TGTGCCAGCAGCGTTAGCGGGGGCGAATTTAGCACAGATACGCAGTATTTT. Translating gives CASSVSGGEFSTDTQYF. The complete variable domain, with remaining parts taken from reference TRBV9 and TRBJ2-3, reads DSGVTQTPKHLITATGQRVTLRCSPRSGDLSVYWYQQSLDQGLQFLIQYYNGEERAKGNILERFSAQQFPDLHSELNLSSLELGDSALYFCASSVSGGEFSTDTQYFGPGTRLTVL.

V and J are TRBV29-1 and TRBJ2-7, with D unresolved. The germline V gene has CDR1 SQVTM and CDR2 ANQGSEA. The CDR3 has 13 residues. V lost 4 bases to trimming and J lost 0 bases, with 10 bases between them. In nucleotides, the CDR3 is TGCAGCGTTGGAAGATCGAGCTCCTACGAGCAGTACTTC. Translated, it gives CSVGRSSSYEQYF.

This clone was seen a few times. The CDR3 spells CASSLGQNYEQYF. CDR3 sequence (DNA): TGTGCCAGCAGTTTAGGGCAGAACTACGAGCAGTACTTC. The chain combines TRBV27 with TRBJ2-7, with no clear D. V was shortened by 2 bases and J by 3 bases, with 8 bases between the two germline ends. Germline V gene data show CDR1 as MNHEY and CDR2 as SMNVEV (reference sequence). The CDR3 loop spans 13 amino acids.

CDR3 DNA sequence: TGTGCCAGCAGCGCCGGCGTGTGGAGGGAAGCTTTCTTT. Protein sequence: CASSAGVWREAFF. The gene calls are TRBV7-9 and TRBJ1-1, with unresolved D. V lost 5 bases, J lost 8 bases, and 15 bases lay in between. The germline V gene encodes CDR1 SEHNR and CDR2 FQNEAQ (reference sequence). The CDR3 spans 13 residues.

This rearrangement joins TRBV28 to TRBJ2-7; 11 nucleotides line up with TRBD2. Germline trimming cut 5 bases from V and 5 bases from J; bases unmatched to any gene: 2. Germline CDR1 MDHEN, CDR2 SYDVKM. The CDR3 runs to 13 residues. CDR3 DNA: TGTGCCAGCAGTGAGGGACTAGCGGACGAGCAGTACTTC. It encodes CASSEGLADEQYF. Together with reference TRBV28 and TRBJ2-7, the CDR3 gives the full variable domain: DVKVTQSSRYLVKRTGEKVFLECVQDMDHENMFWYRQDPGLGLRLIYFSYDVKMKEKGDIPEGYSVSREKKERFSLILESASTNQTSMYLCASSEGLADEQYFGPGTRLTVT.

This sequence joins TRBV2 and TRBJ1-1; D not certain. CDR1 is SNHLY and CDR2 is FYNNEI in the germline V gene. The CDR3 contains 13 residues. Trimming stripped 0 bases from V and 10 bases from J, with 12 bases between. The DNA for the CDR3 is TGTGCCAGCAGTGAAGCCCGGAGGGCCGGAGCTTTCTTT. This sequence encodes CASSEARRAGAFF.

The sample holds a few counts of this clone. The chain joins TRBV9 to TRBJ2-2, with D perhaps matching TRBD1 (5 bases). The CDR3 length is 13 residues. From germline, CDR1 is SGDLS and CDR2 YYNGEE. CDR3 region: CAAGPGYTGELFF. CDR3 bases: TGTGCAGCAGGACCAGGGTACACCGGGGAGCTGTTTTTT.

V and J are TRBV6-5 and TRBJ2-7; TRBD1 aligns across 8 bases. V was clipped by 5 bases and J by 3 bases; unmatched bases: 9. From germline, CDR1 is MNHEY and CDR2 SVGAGI. The CDR3 is 15 residues long. The CDR3 is CASSGASDRDYEQYF. In nucleotides, the CDR3 is TGTGCCAGCAGTGGGGCATCGGACAGGGACTACGAGCAGTACTTC.

The J gene is TRBJ2-5, the V gene TRBV27, with 14 bases identical to TRBD2. The J call may be faulty, since TRBJ2-7 better matches the DNA end. CDR3 length equals 17 residues. Germline-derived CDR1 and CDR2 are MNHEY and SMNVEV (reference sequence). The chain's CDR3 is CASSMRTSGRLTYEQYF. CDR3 DNA sequence: TGTGCCAGCAGTATGCGGACTAGCGGGAGGTTGACCTACGAGCAGTACTTC.

Here the CDR3 reads CASSSGTGASSYEQYF. As DNA, the CDR3 is TGTGCCAGCAGCTCTGGGACAGGGGCTTCCTCCTACGAGCAGTACTTC. This chain links TRBV7-9 with TRBJ2-5; 10 bases map to TRBD1. The end of the DNA fits TRBJ2-7 better, so the J call may be wrong. This CDR3 is 16 amino acids long. Germline values: CDR1 SEHNR, CDR2 FQNEAQ (reference sequence).

The rearrangement uses TRBV27 and TRBJ1-1; D gene uncertain. Between the trimmed V and J ends, which lost 4 bases and 1 base, there was a span of 4 bases. From germline, CDR1 is MNHEY and CDR2 SMNVEV (reference sequence). The CDR3 loop spans 12 amino acids. In DNA form, the CDR3 reads TGTGCCAGCAGTTCGAGGAACACTGAAGCTTTCTTT. Amino acids: CASSSRNTEAFF.

The chain couples TRBV6-5 to TRBJ2-7; 8 nucleotides line up with TRBD2. This CDR3 region has 14 residues. Germline V CDR1 and CDR2: MNHEY, SVGAGI. V lost 0 bases and J lost 7; bases outside the gene matches: 5. The CDR3 spells CASSYSAGANEQYF. For the CDR3, the DNA is TGTGCCAGCAGTTACTCAGCGGGGGCGAATGAGCAGTACTTC.